A selection of T cell receptor beta chains follows, all from one sample in a study of OX40 agonist ivuxolimab in advanced cancers. This table comes from immunoSEQ multiplex PCR, and its TCRdb copy is limited to in-frame clones, with some not included. The sample has just over 90,000 clones; around 94% are singletons. Sequencing used CD4+ or CD8+ T cells sorted from blood, obtained in a trial of the OX40 agonist ivuxolimab. All receptors derive from an adult with an advanced solid tumor such as melanoma, head and neck, liver or kidney cancer. Each CDR3 is given with its conserved first and last residue. D genes are given only for firm matches. Clone size is not always given. Where it is, it says once, few, many or a class for expanded clones.

d_call	v_call	j_call	clone_size	cdr3_nt	cdr3_aa
TRBD1	TRBV27	TRBJ2-7	.	TGTGCCAGCAGTTTTGGGACAGGACCCTACGAGCAGTACTTC	CASSFGTGPYEQYF
.	TRBV7-3	TRBJ2-1	.	TGTGCCAGCAGCTTAATGGACCTGAATGAGCAGTTCTTC	CASSLMDLNEQFF
.	TRBV5-1	TRBJ2-3	.	TGCGCCAGCAGCCCGGCCGGGGACGACACAGATACGCAGTATTTT	CASSPAGDDTDTQYF
.	TRBV20-1	TRBJ2-7	.	TGCAGTGCTAGAGGGTCCTACGAGCAGTACTTC	CSARGSYEQYF
.	TRBV19	TRBJ1-2	few	TGTGCCACCTTATCGGACATTCAACATGGCTACACCTTC	CATLSDIQHGYTF
.	TRBV10-2	TRBJ2-1	.	TGCGCCAGTCTGGGTTACAATGAGCAGTTCTTC	CASLGYNEQFF
.	TRBV27	TRBJ2-3	.	TGTGCCAGCAGTGTAGCTTCTAGCACAGATACGCAGTATTTT	CASSVASSTDTQYF
.	TRBV7-9	TRBJ2-7	.	TGTGCCAGCAGCCCAGGGAGCTACGAGCAGTACTTC	CASSPGSYEQYF
.	TRBV6-1	TRBJ2-7	.	TGTGCCAGCAGTGAAGCGCCCGGGGTGGGCTACGAGCAGTACTTC	CASSEAPGVGYEQYF
TRBD1	TRBV11-2	TRBJ2-1	.	TGTGCCAGCAGACCTCGCTCAGGGGGCTCAAGGAATGAGCAGTTCTTC	CASRPRSGGSRNEQFF
TRBD1	TRBV19	TRBJ1-3	.	TGTGCCAGTGGGTGGACAGGCGCCTCTGGAAACACCATATATTTT	CASGWTGASGNTIYF
.	TRBV5-4	TRBJ1-1	.	TGTGCCAGCAGCTCAGAGAGGGCGAACACTGAAGCTTTCTTT	CASSSERANTEAFF
.	TRBV27	TRBJ1-5	.	TGTGCCAGCAGTTCCCCTTATAGCAATCAGCCCCAGCATTTT	CASSSPYSNQPQHF
.	TRBV7-2	TRBJ1-6	.	TGTGCCAGCAGCCTTGGGACCTACTTGGGATCACCCCTCCACTTT	CASSLGTYLGSPLHF
.	TRBV14	TRBJ1-4	.	TGTGCCAGCAGCCAAGTAGGTGGGGAAAAACTGTTTTTT	CASSQVGGEKLFF
TRBD1	TRBV5-8	TRBJ2-7	.	TGTGCCAGCAGCCACCGGGACAGGGGCTACGAGCAGTACTTC	CASSHRDRGYEQYF
TRBD2	TRBV5-8	TRBJ2-1	once	TGTGCCAGCAGCAAGGGGACTAGCCCGAAATACAATGAGCAGTTCTTC	CASSKGTSPKYNEQFF
TRBD2	TRBV7-2	TRBJ2-1	.	TGTGCCAGCAGCCCTCCGGGACTAGCTTTCAATGAGCAGTTCTTC	CASSPPGLAFNEQFF
.	TRBV19	TRBJ1-2	few	TGTGCCAGTAGTACTGGACCCAGCGGTGGCTACACCTTC	CASSTGPSGGYTF
TRBD1	TRBV19	TRBJ1-6	.	TGTGCCAGCCGGGACAGGAGTGATTCACCCCTCCACTTT	CASRDRSDSPLHF
.	TRBV5-1	TRBJ1-2	.	TGCGCCAGCAGCTTGTGGACCCCCGCGTCCTCCTATGGCTACACCTTC	CASSLWTPASSYGYTF
.	TRBV7-6	TRBJ1-1	.	TGTGCCAGCAGCCCCCCGGGAAGAGGGAACACTGAAGCTTTCTTT	CASSPPGRGNTEAFF
.	TRBV6-1	TRBJ1-2	.	TGTGCCAGCAGTGAATCCCAGGACTATGGCTACACCTTC	CASSESQDYGYTF
.	TRBV13	TRBJ2-1	.	TGTGCCAGCAGCGGGGGACTCGCTAGTGGGCGGCAGTTCTTC	CASSGGLASGRQFF
TRBD1	TRBV27	TRBJ2-5	once	TGTGCCAGCAGTTCCAGACAGGGCCAAGAGACCCAGTACTTC	CASSSRQGQETQYF
.	TRBV9	TRBJ2-2	.	TGTGCCAGCAGCGTAGTAAAGGGATTAACCGGGGAGCTGTTTTTT	CASSVVKGLTGELFF
.	TRBV9	TRBJ2-2	.	TGTGCCAGCAGCGACGGGGGTGGCGGGGAGCTGTTTTTT	CASSDGGGGELFF
.	TRBV7-6	TRBJ2-7	.	TGTGCCAGCAGCTGGCGGGACAGTGCCTACGAGCAGTACTTC	CASSWRDSAYEQYF
TRBD2	TRBV7-9	TRBJ2-1	.	TGTGCCAGCAGCGGACCGGGACTACACAACAATGAGCAGTTCTTC	CASSGPGLHNNEQFF
TRBD1	TRBV7-6	TRBJ1-3	.	TGTGCCAGCAGTTATTACTTATCCCGGGACAGCTACTCTGGAAACACCATATATTTT	CASSYYLSRDSYSGNTIYF
.	TRBV4-3	TRBJ1-1	.	TGCGCCAGCAGCCAAGCGGGCAGGGGGAACACTGAAGCTTTCTTT	CASSQAGRGNTEAFF
TRBD2	TRBV9	TRBJ2-2	.	TGTGCCAGCAGCGCTCCTAGGAGCGGGGGGGCCACCGGGGAGCTGTTTTTT	CASSAPRSGGATGELFF
.	TRBV25-1	TRBJ1-1	.	TGTGCCAGCAGTGAATGGGGGGGGTTCACTGAAGCTTTCTTT	CASSEWGGFTEAFF
.	TRBV9	TRBJ1-1	.	TGTGCCAGCAGCGTAGCAGGGGCCGATGAAGCTTTCTTT	CASSVAGADEAFF
TRBD2	TRBV7-7	TRBJ2-2	once	TGTGCCAGCAGCGCGGGGGTAGCGGGACCCACCGGGGAGCTGTTTTTT	CASSAGVAGPTGELFF
.	TRBV6-5	TRBJ1-2	.	TGTGCCAGCAGTTACTCGATCGGGACTCCTCGCTACACCTTC	CASSYSIGTPRYTF
.	TRBV5-8	TRBJ2-7	.	TGTGCCAGCAGCTTGGGGGTTACAGGTTCCAACGAGCAGTACTTC	CASSLGVTGSNEQYF
.	TRBV4-1	TRBJ1-3	.	TGCGCCAGCAGCCAAGTTCCAGGCTCTGGAAACACCATATATTTT	CASSQVPGSGNTIYF
TRBD1	TRBV5-4	TRBJ1-2	.	TGTGCCAGCAGCCACAGGGGGGAGGGTGGCTACACCTTC	CASSHRGEGGYTF
.	TRBV6-5	TRBJ1-1	.	TGTGCCAGCAGCTACTCGGGGGGGCCGGGTGAAGCTTTCTTT	CASSYSGGPGEAFF
.	TRBV30	TRBJ1-1	.	TGTGCCTGGAGTCCGCGCAGGAACACTGAAGCTTTCTTT	CAWSPRRNTEAFF
.	TRBV2	TRBJ2-7	few	TGTGCCAGCAATCGGGGTATAGTGTACGAGCAGTACTTC	CASNRGIVYEQYF
TRBD1	TRBV7-9	TRBJ2-7	.	TGTGCCAGCAGCGGGCGGACAGGGGAACGGCAGTACTTC	CASSGRTGERQYF